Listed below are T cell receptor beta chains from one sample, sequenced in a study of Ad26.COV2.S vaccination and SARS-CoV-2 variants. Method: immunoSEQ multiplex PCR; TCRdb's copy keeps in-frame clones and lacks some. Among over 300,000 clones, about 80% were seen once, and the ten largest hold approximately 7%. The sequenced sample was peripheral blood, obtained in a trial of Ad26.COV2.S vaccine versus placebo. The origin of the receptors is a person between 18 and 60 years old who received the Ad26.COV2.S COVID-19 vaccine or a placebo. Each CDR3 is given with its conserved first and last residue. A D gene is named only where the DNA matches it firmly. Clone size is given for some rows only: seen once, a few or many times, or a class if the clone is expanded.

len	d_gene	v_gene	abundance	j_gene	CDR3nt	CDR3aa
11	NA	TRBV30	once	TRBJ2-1	TGTGCCTCGCGCTTTCTTGATGAGCAGTTCTTC	CASRFLDEQFF
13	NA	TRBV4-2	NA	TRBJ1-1	TGTGCCAGCAGCCAGAGGGGAAACACTGAAGCTTTCTTT	CASSQRGNTEAFF
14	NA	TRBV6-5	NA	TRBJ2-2	TGTGCCAGCAGTTATAAGTATGGCACCGGGGAGCTGTTTTTT	CASSYKYGTGELFF
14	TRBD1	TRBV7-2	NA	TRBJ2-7	TGTGCCAGCAGCTTAGGGACAGGTGCTTACGAGCAGTACTTC	CASSLGTGAYEQYF
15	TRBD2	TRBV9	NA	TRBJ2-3	TGTGCCAGCAGCGTGCGGGAGGGAAGCACAGATACGCAGTATTTT	CASSVREGSTDTQYF
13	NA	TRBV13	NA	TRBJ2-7	TGTGCCAGCAGCGCCGGTGAGTCCTACGAGCAGTACTTC	CASSAGESYEQYF
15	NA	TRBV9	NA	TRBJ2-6	TGTGCCAGCAGCGTTTCTCACTCTGGGGCCAACGTCCTGACTTTC	CASSVSHSGANVLTF
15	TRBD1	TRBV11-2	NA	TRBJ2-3	TGTGCCAGCAGCCGTACAGGGGGACGGGCCGATACGCAGTATTTT	CASSRTGGRADTQYF
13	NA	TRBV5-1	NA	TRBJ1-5	TGCGCCAGCAGCTTGGGCCCGAATCAGCCCCAGCATTTT	CASSLGPNQPQHF
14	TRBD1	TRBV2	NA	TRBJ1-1	TGTGCCAGCAGCGCCGGACAGGGGATCACTGAAGCTTTCTTT	CASSAGQGITEAFF
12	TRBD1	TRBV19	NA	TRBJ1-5	TGTGCCAGCGGACAGGGCGGTCAGCCCCAGCATTTT	CASGQGGQPQHF
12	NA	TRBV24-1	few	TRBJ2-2	TGTGCCACCAGTAGGGTTCCCGGGGAGCTGTTTTTT	CATSRVPGELFF
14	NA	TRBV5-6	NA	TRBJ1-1	TGTGCCAGCAGCTCCCCAGGGGCGAACACTGAAGCTTTCTTT	CASSSPGANTEAFF
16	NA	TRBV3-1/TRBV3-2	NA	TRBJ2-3	TGTGCCAGCAGCCAAGCTGGGTTTTGGGGGCCAGATACGCAGTATTTT	CASSQAGFWGPDTQYF
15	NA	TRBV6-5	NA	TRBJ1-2	TGTGCCAGCAGTTACACCGTCAGTCCCGGCCAGGGCTACACCTTC	CASSYTVSPGQGYTF
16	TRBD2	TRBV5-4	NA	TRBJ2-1	TGTGCCAGCAGCCTCCGTAGGGCGGGGGGGTACAATGAGCAGTTCTTC	CASSLRRAGGYNEQFF
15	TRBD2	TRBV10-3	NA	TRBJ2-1	TGTGCCATCAGTGAGCAACTAGCGGGAGGCCCCGGGCAGTTCTTC	CAISEQLAGGPGQFF
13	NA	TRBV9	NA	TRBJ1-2	TGTGCCAGCAGCCTCGGACCGTACTATGGCTACACCTTC	CASSLGPYYGYTF
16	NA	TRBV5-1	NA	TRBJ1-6	TGCGCCAGCAGCTTCCGGGCGGACTCCTATAATTCACCCCTCCACTTT	CASSFRADSYNSPLHF
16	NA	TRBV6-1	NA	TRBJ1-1	TGTGCCAGCAGTGATCCCCTGGGAATTATGAACACTGAAGCTTTCTTT	CASSDPLGIMNTEAFF
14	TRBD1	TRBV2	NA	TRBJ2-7	TGTGCCAGCAGTGAATTTGGACAGGTCTCCGAGCAGTACTTC	CASSEFGQVSEQYF
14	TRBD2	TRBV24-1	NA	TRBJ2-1	TGTGCCACCAAGCCGAGCGGGGTATACAATGAGCAGTTCTTC	CATKPSGVYNEQFF
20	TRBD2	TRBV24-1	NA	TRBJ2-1	TGTGCCACCAGTGATTTACGGCCGGAGGTAGGGAGCGGGATTATGGATGAGCAGTTCTTC	CATSDLRPEVGSGIMDEQFF
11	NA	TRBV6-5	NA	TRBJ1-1	TGTGCCAGCAGCAAAACAACTGAAGCTTTCTTT	CASSKTTEAFF
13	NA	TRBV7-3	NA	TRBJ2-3	TGTGCCAGCAGCAGTGGGGGCGGTGATACGCAGTATTTT	CASSSGGGDTQYF
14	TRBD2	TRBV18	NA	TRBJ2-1	TGTGCCAGCTCACCAGTGACTAGCATCTATGAGCAGTTCTTC	CASSPVTSIYEQFF
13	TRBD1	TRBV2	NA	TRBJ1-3	TGTGCCAGCAGTGAAAGGGGGCTAGACACCATATATTTT	CASSERGLDTIYF
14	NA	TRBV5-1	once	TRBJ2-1	TGCGCCAGCAGCCCGGATCCTAGCCCGAATGAGCAGTTCTTC	CASSPDPSPNEQFF